Presented here are 5 T cell receptor beta chains from one specimen sequenced in a study of patients and donors after allogeneic stem cell transplantation. MiXCR, applied by TCRdb to the RT-PCR reads, yields one record per CDR3 protein. The data hold 800,000 to 1,000,000 distinct CDR3 sequences, with more than 15% observed a single time. Sequencing was performed on blood, either unsorted or a sorted T cell fraction (not recorded which). Receptor source: a human donor who was either an allogeneic HSCT recipient or a stem cell or donor lymphocyte infusion donor (not recorded which). It is not recorded whose cells these are; they may come from a transplant donor.

The V gene is TRBV2, the J gene TRBJ1-5, with TRBD1 identical over 8 bases. The length of the CDR3 is 16 residues. Germline assignment: CDR1 SNHLY and CDR2 FYNNEI. The V segment lost 8 bases and the J segment 3 bases; nucleotides outside the gene matches: 12. The CDR3 here is CASRVPGQEINQPQHF. CDR3 nucleotide sequence: TGTGCCAGCCGTGTTCCGGGACAGGAGATCAATCAGCCCCAGCATTTT.

V gene TRBV6-1 combines with J gene TRBJ2-3; 9 bases align to TRBD2. CDR1 MNHNS and CDR2 SASEGT come from the germline V gene. The CDR3 has 17 amino acids. V gave up 5 bases and J gave up 5 bases; unmatched junction bases: 14. This CDR3 reads CASSHPLGGGERDTQYF. CDR3 DNA: TGTGCCAGCAGTCATCCCTTAGGCGGGGGGGAAAGAGATACGCAGTATTTT.

The chain couples TRBV7-6 to TRBJ2-3; D may be TRBD2 (6 bases). The CDR3 has 15 amino acids. V lost 1 base to trimming and J lost 1 base, with 9 bases between them. The germline CDR1 and CDR2 sequences are SGHVS and FNYEAQ. Written as DNA, the CDR3 is TGTGCCAGCAGCTTAGGCGGGGAGCGCACAGATACGCAGTATTTT. Protein: CASSLGGERTDTQYF.

This clonotype was detected only a few times. The chain uses TRBV6-2 or TRBV6-3 and TRBJ1-1; D is unresolved. V shed 5 bases and J shed 3 bases, with 13 bases lying between them. The CDR3 has 14 amino acids. Germline-derived CDR1 and CDR2 are MNHEY and SVGEGT. The CDR3 bases are TGTGCCAGCAGTCGGTACTTCGGGGACACTGAAGCTTTCTTT. Translating it yields CASSRYFGDTEAFF.

The chain links TRBV6-1 to TRBJ2-3; the D call may be TRBD1 or TRBD2 (6 bases each). This CDR3 has 15 amino acids. V gave up 6 bases and J gave up 3 bases, with 16 bases separating them. Per germline, CDR1 MNHNS and CDR2 SASEGT. The CDR3 DNA reads as TGTGCCAGCAGACAAGGGGGGCCGGTTACAGATACGCAGTATTTT. This gives the protein CASRQGGPVTDTQYF.